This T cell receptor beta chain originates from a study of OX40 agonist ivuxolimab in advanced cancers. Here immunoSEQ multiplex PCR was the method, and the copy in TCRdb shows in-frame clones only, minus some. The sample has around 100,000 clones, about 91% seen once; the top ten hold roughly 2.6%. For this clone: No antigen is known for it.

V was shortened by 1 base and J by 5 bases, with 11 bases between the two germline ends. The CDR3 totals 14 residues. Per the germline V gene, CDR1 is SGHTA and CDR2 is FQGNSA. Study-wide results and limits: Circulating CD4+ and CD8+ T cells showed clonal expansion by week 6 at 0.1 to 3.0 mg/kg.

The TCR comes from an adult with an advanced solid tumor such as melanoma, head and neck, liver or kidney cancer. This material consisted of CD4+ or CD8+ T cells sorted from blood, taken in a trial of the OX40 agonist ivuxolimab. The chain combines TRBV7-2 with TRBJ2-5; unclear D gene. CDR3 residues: CASSLDPVSETQYF. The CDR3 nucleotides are TGTGCCAGCAGCTTAGATCCAGTGTCTGAGACCCAGTACTTC.